This T cell receptor beta chain is from a study of blood T cells in healthy people across ages. The CDR3 extends over 13 amino acids. Germline-derived CDR1 and CDR2 are SNHLY and FYNNEI. With 7 bases removed from V and 6 bases from J, the gap between germline ends came to 14 bases. The authors ran a second PCR of about 6 to 11 cycles using a sample-barcoded 5' primer and a J-beta primer mix. TCRdb itself ran the 5' RACE reads through MiXCR, one entry per CDR3 protein. The sample records some 1.5 million distinct CDR3 sequences, approximately 39% being singletons. This TCR derives from a young woman in good health. This chain connects TRBV2 to TRBJ2-3, with D unclear. Sequenced sample: blood. This CDR3 reads CASKVRVLDTQYF. CDR3 coding DNA: TGTGCCAGCAAAGTAAGGGTTTTGGATACGCAGTATTTT.